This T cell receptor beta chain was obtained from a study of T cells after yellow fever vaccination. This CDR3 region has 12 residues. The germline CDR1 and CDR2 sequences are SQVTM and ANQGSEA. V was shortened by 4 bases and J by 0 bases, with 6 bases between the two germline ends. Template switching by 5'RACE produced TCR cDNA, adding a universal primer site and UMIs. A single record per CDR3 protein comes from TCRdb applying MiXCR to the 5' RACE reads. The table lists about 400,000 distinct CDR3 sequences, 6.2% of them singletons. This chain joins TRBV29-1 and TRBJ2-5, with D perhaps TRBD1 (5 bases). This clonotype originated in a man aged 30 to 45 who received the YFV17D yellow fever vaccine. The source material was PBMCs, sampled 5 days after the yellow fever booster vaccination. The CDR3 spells CSVAGNQETQYF. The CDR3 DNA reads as TGCAGCGTTGCAGGGAACCAAGAGACCCAGTACTTC.